The source of this TCR beta chain is a study of human T cells and chemical hapten exposure. The CDR3 covers 12 residues. Germline CDR1 is DFQATT and CDR2 is SNEGSKA (reference sequence). Deletions cut 1 base from V and 5 bases from J, with 8 bases between. The library labeled individual cDNA molecules by adding unique molecular identifiers to them. TCRdb passed the reads through MiXCR, listing each CDR3 protein once. Of 100,000 to 150,000 distinct CDR3 sequences detected, roughly 8.5% appear once; the ten largest clones hold around 1.4%. The authors' total RNA extraction used unfractionated whole blood.

The sequence was collected from a human donor in good health. Some clones in this sample may be carry-over from other donors' samples. The specimen sequenced was whole blood. The chain employs TRBV20-1 and TRBJ2-5; TRBD1 is a possible D gene (7 bases). CDR3 nucleotide sequence: TGCAGTGCTAGAGCAGGGGGGGAGACCCAGTACTTC. Protein product: CSARAGGETQYF.